This T cell receptor (beta chain) was captured by sequencing in a study of CD8+ T cells in alopecia areata. For the study at large: Female C3H/HeJ mice aged roughly 7-10 weeks received skin from spontaneously alopecic C3H/HeJ graft donors aged roughly 6-13 months.

Once RNA had been extracted, it was reverse transcribed into cDNA to act as the sequencing template. Sequenced by immunoSEQ multiplex PCR; TCRdb stores in-frame clones only, minus some. The sample contains around 290,000 clones, none of them singletons. Sorting relied on CD4, CD8alpha, NKG2D, NKG2ACE and other markers applied to pooled cutaneous lymph node cells. This clone was found a few times. Antigen specificity is unknown. The gene names here belong to mouse. The read ends 4 residues shy of where the CDR3 ends; the end is completed using the germline J gene. CDR1 and CDR2 (germline): LGHNA, YNLKQL (reference sequence). The CDR3 extends over 16 amino acids. Trimming stripped 0 bases from V and 0 bases from J, with 11 bases between. Study conclusions and caveats: Affected lesional scalp, above all in alopecia totalis/universalis, was more clonal than normal scalp. Patients shared TCRs less clearly than mice did, possibly owing to HLA. Resident alphabeta T cells of normal skin are also sequenced in scalp samples.

This TCR came from a C3H/HeJ mouse with alopecia areata. The mouse strain carries the MHC haplotype H2-k. Sequenced: CD4+ T cells sorted from a lymph node. The J gene is TRBJ1-2, the V gene TRBV5, with TRBD1 as a possible D gene (6 bases). The CDR3 DNA, read in part, is TGTGCCAGCAGCCAAGAGCGACAGGACACAAACTCC. Translating it yields CASSQERQDTNS. Given in full, the CDR3 is CASSQERQDTNSDYTF.